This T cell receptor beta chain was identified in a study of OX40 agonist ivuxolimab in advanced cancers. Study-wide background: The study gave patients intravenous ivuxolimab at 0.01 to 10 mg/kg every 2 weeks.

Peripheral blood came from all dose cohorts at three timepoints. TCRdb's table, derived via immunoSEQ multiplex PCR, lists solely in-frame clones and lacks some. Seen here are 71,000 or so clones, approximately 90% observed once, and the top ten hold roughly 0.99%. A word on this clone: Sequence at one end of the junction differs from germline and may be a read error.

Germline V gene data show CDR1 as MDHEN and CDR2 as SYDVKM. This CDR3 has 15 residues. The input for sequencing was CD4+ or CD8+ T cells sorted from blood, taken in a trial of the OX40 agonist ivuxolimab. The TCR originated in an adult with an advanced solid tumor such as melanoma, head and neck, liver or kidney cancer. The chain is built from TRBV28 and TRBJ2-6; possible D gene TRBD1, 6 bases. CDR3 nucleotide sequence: TGTGCCAGCAGCCCGGACAGCTCTGGGACCAACGTCCTGACTTTC. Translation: CASSPDSSGTNVLTF.